This TCR beta chain was captured by sequencing in a study of OX40 agonist ivuxolimab in advanced cancers. With respect to the entire study: The costimulatory receptor OX40 (CD134) was targeted by ivuxolimab, a fully human IgG2 agonistic monoclonal antibody. Intravenous ivuxolimab was administered to patients every 2 weeks at six dose levels: 0.01, 0.1, 0.3, 1.5, 3 and 10 mg/kg. Of the roughly 50 dose-escalation patients, hepatocellular carcinoma was present in 19, melanoma in around 15, renal cell carcinoma in 9 and head and neck cancer in 9. The dose-escalation cohort was almost 85% male with a mean age of roughly 60 years, ranging from about 20 to 85. Prior anti-PD-1, anti-PD-L1 or anti-CTLA-4 therapy was permitted, and about 40% of dose-escalation patients had received checkpoint inhibitors. Three dose-escalation patients achieved partial responses, one with hepatocellular carcinoma and two with cutaneous melanoma. The point of sequencing TCRbeta in the periphery was to test whether ivuxolimab changed TCR sequence diversity and drove clonal T-cell expansion. The paper covers the monotherapy dose-escalation part of the phase I ivuxolimab trial, which included N ≈ 57 patients.

Genomic DNA was isolated from the sorted cells so that the TCRbeta CDR3 region could be sequenced. TCRbeta CDR3 regions were sequenced using the immunoSEQ Assay. Drawn from immuneACCESS, this table holds only the in-frame rearrangements with V and J called that TCRdb kept. Clones are partly lost; checked studies trace under half to an unresolved V gene and leave the rest unexplained. The sample includes approximately 30,000 clones, with 86% observed a single time. The ten largest clones represent approximately 33% of the sample. Of note for this clone: The clone's antigen remains unknown. The input lacks base qualities; no much larger clone sits a single base away.

Paper-wide results and their limitations: Clonal expansion of both CD4+ and CD8+ blood T cells was observed from baseline to week 6 at doses 0.1 to 3.0 mg/kg. Which antigens the clonally expanded peripheral T cells were specific for was not determined. In partial responders in the 0.1-3.0 mg/kg groups, normalized peripheral clonal expansion was found to be among the lowest, especially among CD8+ T cells. Low levels of normalized T-cell clonal expansion were also shown by some nonresponding patients. On average, CD8+ T cells showed more expanded clones than CD4+ T cells after ivuxolimab.

Patients with a history of autoimmune disease or receiving systemic immunosuppression were excluded from the trial. Peripheral blood for TCR sequencing was drawn from every dose cohort at baseline, at cycle 4 day 1 and at cycle 7 day 1. Samples were obtained from an open-label, multicenter, first-in-human phase I dose-escalation trial of ivuxolimab. Adults with locally advanced or metastatic melanoma, renal cell, hepatocellular, or head and neck squamous cell carcinoma were enrolled in the trial. Before TCR sequencing, CD4+ T cells and CD8+ T cells from peripheral blood were sorted into separate populations. This receptor was obtained from an adult with an advanced solid tumor such as melanoma, head and neck, liver or kidney cancer. Source: CD4+ or CD8+ T cells sorted from blood, taken in a trial of the OX40 agonist ivuxolimab.

The DNA sequence reads TGTGCCAGCAGCTTAGGAAAGTCCGGCATAGATGAAAAACTGTTTTTT. Its protein reads: CASSLGKSGIDEKLFF. The sequence joins TRBV13 to TRBJ1-4; the D gene cannot be resolved reliably. From the cysteine up to the phenylalanine, the CDR3 has a length of 16 residues. The kept DNA is CDR3 alone, 48 bases in frame from the first base. A distance of 14 bases separates the germline ends of V and J, which lose 0 bases and 6 bases respectively. From a lookup of the germline V gene (reference sequence), CDR1 and CDR2 are PRHDT and FYEKMQ.